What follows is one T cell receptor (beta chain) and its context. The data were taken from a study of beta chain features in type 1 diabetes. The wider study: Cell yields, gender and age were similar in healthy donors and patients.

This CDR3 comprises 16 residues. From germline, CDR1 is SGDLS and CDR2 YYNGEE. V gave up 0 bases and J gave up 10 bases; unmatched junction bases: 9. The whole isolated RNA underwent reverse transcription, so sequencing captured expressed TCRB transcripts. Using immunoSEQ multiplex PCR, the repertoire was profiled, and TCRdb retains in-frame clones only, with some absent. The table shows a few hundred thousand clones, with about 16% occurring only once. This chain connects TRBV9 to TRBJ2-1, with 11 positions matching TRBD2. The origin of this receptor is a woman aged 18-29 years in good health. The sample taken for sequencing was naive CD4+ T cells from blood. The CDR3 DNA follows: TGTGCCAGCAGCGTAGAAATAACTAGCGGGAGACGGGAGCAGTTCTTC. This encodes CASSVEITSGRREQFF.